The text below deals with one T cell receptor (beta chain). The data were taken from a study of blood T cell repertoires in COVID-19. The wider study: Researchers got acute and convalescent COVID-19 samples from the United States, Italy and Spain. The cDNA or gDNA used as material had been derived from T cells, B-cell-depleted T cells, or PBMCs.

Authors' methods: By means of reference gene primer amplification, nucleated cell counts were estimated. TCRdb's copy holds only in-frame clones and misses some; the assay was immunoSEQ multiplex PCR. V, J and clone size reflect that table, while D and trimming were determined from the DNA. The sample yields 65,000 to 90,000 clones, around 88% seen once. This CDR3 has 14 residues. Germline V gene sequence: CDR1 SGHAT, CDR2 FQDESV (reference sequence). Trimming cost V 5 bases and J 5 bases; bases outside gene matches: 5. The sequence came from an elderly woman with acute or convalescent COVID-19. V is TRBV11-1 and J is TRBJ1-1; 10 nucleotides line up with TRBD1. Sequenced material: peripheral blood. The CDR3 nucleotides are TGTGCCAGCAGCCCGACAGGGGGCTGGACTGAAGCTTTCTTT. Its translation is CASSPTGGWTEAFF.